This TCR beta chain was captured by sequencing in a study of low-dose radiotherapy and immunotherapy resistance in tumors. Study details: Dosing for Cohort 2 consisted of 1 Gy per fraction every two weeks, reaching a total of 13 Gy over 26 weeks. One day before radiation and immunotherapy, intravenous cyclophosphamide 200 mg/m2 was administered, with this repeated every two weeks. Daily intake of oral aspirin 300 mg by patients lasted four cycles and began on cycle 1 day 1.

Trimming left V 8 bases short and J 2 bases short, with 21 bases between. This CDR3 is built from 16 residues. Germline lookup yields CDR1 LGHDT and CDR2 YNNKEL (reference sequence). First-strand cDNA relied on TRAV- and TRBV-specific primers spanning alpha and beta chains. With a constant-region primer and a V-primer adapter, TCRs were subjected to 15 to 25 PCR cycles of amplification. TCRdb used MiXCR to reprocess the reads, holding one entry per CDR3 protein. The sample shows 95,000 to 100,000 distinct CDR3 sequences, less than 25% of them seen only once. This clonotype was seen many times. Time point of the sample: after trial treatment. Treatment: LDRT plus nivolumab, ipilimumab, low-dose cyclophosphamide and aspirin (RACIN trial). Each eligible patient had an advanced solid tumor, and these tumors lacked tumor-infiltrating lymphocytes.

This chain joins TRBV3-1 and TRBJ2-5; possible D gene TRBD2, 6 bases. The sample consisted of PBMCs, taken after low-dose radiotherapy plus immunotherapy. This clonotype originated in a male donor with prostate cancer. CDR3 amino acids: CASQTALGGPQETQYF. The CDR3 DNA sequence: TGTGCCAGCCAGACCGCTCTCGGGGGTCCACAAGAGACCCAGTACTTC.